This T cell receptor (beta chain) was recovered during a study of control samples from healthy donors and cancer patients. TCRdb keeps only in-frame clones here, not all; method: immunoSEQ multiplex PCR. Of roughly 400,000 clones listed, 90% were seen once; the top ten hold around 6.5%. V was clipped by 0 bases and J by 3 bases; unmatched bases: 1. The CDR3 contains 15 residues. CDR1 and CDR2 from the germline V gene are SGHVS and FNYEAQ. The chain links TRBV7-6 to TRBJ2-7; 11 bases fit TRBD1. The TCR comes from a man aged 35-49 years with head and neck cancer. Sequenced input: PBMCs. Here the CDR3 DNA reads TGTGCCAGCAGCTTAGCGGACAGGGGGCACTACGAGCAGTACTTC. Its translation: CASSLADRGHYEQYF.